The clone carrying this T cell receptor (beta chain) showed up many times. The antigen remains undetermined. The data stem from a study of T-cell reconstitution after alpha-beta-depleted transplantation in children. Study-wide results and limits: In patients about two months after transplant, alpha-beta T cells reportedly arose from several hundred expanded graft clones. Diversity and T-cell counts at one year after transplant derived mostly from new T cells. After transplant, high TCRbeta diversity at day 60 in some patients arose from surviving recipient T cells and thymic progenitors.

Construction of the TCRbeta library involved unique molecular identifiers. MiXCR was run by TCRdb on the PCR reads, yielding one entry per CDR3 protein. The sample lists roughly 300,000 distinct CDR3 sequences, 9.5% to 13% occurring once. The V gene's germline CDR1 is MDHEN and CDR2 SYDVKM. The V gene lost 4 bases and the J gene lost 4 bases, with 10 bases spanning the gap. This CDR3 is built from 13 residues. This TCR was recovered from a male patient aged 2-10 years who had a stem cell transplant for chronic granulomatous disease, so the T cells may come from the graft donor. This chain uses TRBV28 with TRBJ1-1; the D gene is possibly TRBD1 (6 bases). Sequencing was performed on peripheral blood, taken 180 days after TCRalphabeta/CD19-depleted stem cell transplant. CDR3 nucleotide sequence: TGTGCCAGCAGTTACAGGGTCGGCACTGAAGCTTTCTTT. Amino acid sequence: CASSYRVGTEAFF.